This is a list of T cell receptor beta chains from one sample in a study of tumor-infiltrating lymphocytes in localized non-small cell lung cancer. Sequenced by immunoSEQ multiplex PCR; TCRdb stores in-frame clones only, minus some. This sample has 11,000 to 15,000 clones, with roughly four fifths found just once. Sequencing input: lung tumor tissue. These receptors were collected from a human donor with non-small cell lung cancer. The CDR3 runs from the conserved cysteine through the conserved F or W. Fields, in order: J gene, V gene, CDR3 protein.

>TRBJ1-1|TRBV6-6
CASSYSPPTGAGGAFF
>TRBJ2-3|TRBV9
CASSPAGRAATDTQYF
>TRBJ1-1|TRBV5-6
CASSSDVRIRNSF
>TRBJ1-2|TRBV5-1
CASSFLSVSYGYTF
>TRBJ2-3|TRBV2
CASRSGDTQYF
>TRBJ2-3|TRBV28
CASSLDPTDTQYF
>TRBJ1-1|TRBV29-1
CSVDGRTHGTEAFF
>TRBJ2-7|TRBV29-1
CSVEDLPGFPYEQYF
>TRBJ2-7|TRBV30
CAWNHRPVSAYEQYF
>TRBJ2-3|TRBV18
CASSPPTRTDTQYF
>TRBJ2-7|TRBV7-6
CASSLVQGDEQYF
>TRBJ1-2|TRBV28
CASSLYGRGYGYTF
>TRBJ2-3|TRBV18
CASSPRADYTDTQYF
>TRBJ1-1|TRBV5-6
CASSLGVGGFGTEAFF
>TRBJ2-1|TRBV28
CASSLGEQFF
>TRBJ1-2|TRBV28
CASTQGLYGYTF